A selection of T cell receptor beta chains follows, all from one sample in a study of T cells after yellow fever vaccination. TCRdb used MiXCR to reprocess the 5' RACE reads, holding one entry per CDR3 protein. The data contain 120,000 or so distinct CDR3 sequences, roughly 15% of them singletons. Sequenced material: CD8+ T cells sorted from PBMCs, taken 5 days after the yellow fever booster vaccination. The receptors derive from a man between 18 and 35 years old who received the YFV17D yellow fever vaccine. The CDR3 runs from the conserved cysteine through the conserved F or W. Fields, in order: clone size, D gene, J gene, V gene, CDR3 protein, CDR3 DNA. The D gene is left open where the match is weak. Size is omitted from some rows. Given values are once, few, many or a class for expanded clones.

>.|.|TRBJ1-5|TRBV27
CASSSLNQPQHF
TGTGCCAGCAGTTCTCTAAATCAGCCCCAGCATTTT
>.|TRBD1|TRBJ2-5|TRBV4-3
CASSQVGQGKETQYF
TGCGCCAGCAGCCAAGTGGGACAGGGAAAAGAGACCCAGTACTTC
>.|TRBD2|TRBJ2-3|TRBV12-3/TRBV12-4
CASRATSGGADTQYF
TGTGCCAGCAGGGCCACTAGCGGGGGGGCAGATACGCAGTATTTT
>.|.|TRBJ2-5|TRBV27
CASRRTGTQETQYF
TGTGCCAGCAGGCGGACCGGGACACAAGAGACCCAGTACTTC
>.|.|TRBJ2-1|TRBV19
CASSIIMSSYNEQFF
TGTGCCAGTAGTATAATTATGAGCTCCTACAATGAGCAGTTCTTC
>.|.|TRBJ2-1|TRBV5-1
CASSLTELGSYNEQFF
TGCGCCAGCAGCTTGACCGAACTCGGATCCTACAATGAGCAGTTCTTC
>.|.|TRBJ2-7|TRBV4-1
CASRTGYEQYF
TGCGCCAGCCGAACAGGGTACGAGCAGTACTTC
>.|.|TRBJ2-3|TRBV19
CASSLGIRKDTQYF
TGTGCCAGTAGTTTGGGGATCAGGAAAGATACGCAGTATTTT
>few|TRBD2|TRBJ2-2|TRBV11-2
CASSFPPGLESGELFF
TGTGCCAGCAGCTTCCCACCGGGACTAGAATCCGGGGAGCTGTTTTTT
>few|.|TRBJ1-2|TRBV4-3
CASSQDRNWGLYGYTF
TGCGCCAGCAGCCAAGATCGCAACTGGGGGTTGTATGGCTACACCTTC
>.|.|TRBJ2-4|TRBV6-2/TRBV6-3
CASSYAGLAKNIQYF
TGTGCCAGCAGTTACGCCGGACTAGCCAAAAACATTCAGTACTTC
>.|TRBD2|TRBJ2-1|TRBV12-3/TRBV12-4
CASSWDGTSVPEQFF
TGTGCCAGCAGCTGGGACGGGACTAGCGTTCCTGAGCAGTTCTTC
>.|.|TRBJ1-1|TRBV4-1
CASSAPVRAEAFF
TGCGCCAGCAGCGCCCCCGTTCGGGCTGAAGCTTTCTTT
>.|.|TRBJ1-5|TRBV27
CASSVGAGTAFNQPQHF
TGTGCCAGCAGCGTTGGGGCGGGGACGGCGTTCAATCAGCCCCAGCATTTT
>.|.|TRBJ1-5|TRBV12-3/TRBV12-4
CASSAPGRSNQPQHF
TGTGCCAGCAGCGCTCCGGGACGGAGCAATCAGCCCCAGCATTTT
>.|TRBD1|TRBJ2-7|TRBV6-5
CASCYGDSYEQYF
TGTGCCAGCTGTTACGGGGACAGCTACGAGCAGTACTTC
>.|.|TRBJ1-6|TRBV5-1
CASSRGSPATNSPLHF
TGCGCCAGCAGCCGGGGGTCCCCAGCCACTAATTCACCCCTCCACTTT
>few|TRBD1|TRBJ1-2|TRBV9
CASSVDRTGAYGYTF
TGTGCCAGCAGCGTAGATAGGACAGGGGCCTATGGCTACACCTTC
>.|TRBD2|TRBJ2-5|TRBV7-9
CASSSSPGLAKETQYF
TGTGCCAGCAGCTCCTCCCCTGGACTAGCGAAAGAGACCCAGTACTTC
>.|TRBD1|TRBJ1-6|TRBV12-3/TRBV12-4
CASSSTGTGRSPLHF
TGTGCCAGCAGTTCCACCGGGACAGGGAGATCACCCCTCCACTTT
>.|.|TRBJ2-1|TRBV13
CASSPERRAWNEQFF
TGTGCCAGCAGCCCCGAGAGGAGGGCGTGGAATGAGCAGTTCTTC
>few|.|TRBJ2-1|TRBV20-1
CSRIKRLEQFF
TGCAGCCGGATAAAGAGACTAGAGCAGTTCTTC
>.|.|TRBJ1-1|TRBV7-8
CASRDVGENTEAFF
TGTGCCAGCAGGGACGTGGGCGAGAACACTGAAGCTTTCTTT
>.|TRBD1|TRBJ2-4|TRBV11-2
CASSMGQIAKNIQYF
TGTGCCAGCAGCATGGGACAGATAGCCAAAAACATTCAGTACTTC
>.|.|TRBJ2-1|TRBV11-3
CASSSGLTGRIDEQFF
TGTGCCAGCAGCTCCGGCCTCACGGGCAGGATCGATGAGCAGTTCTTC
>few|.|TRBJ2-3|TRBV12-3/TRBV12-4
CASSSADSGAGTDTQYF
TGTGCCAGCAGTTCGGCGGACAGCGGGGCAGGAACAGATACGCAGTATTTT
>few|.|TRBJ2-5|TRBV7-8
CASSLMETQYF
TGTGCCAGCAGCTTAATGGAGACCCAGTACTTC
>.|.|TRBJ1-3|TRBV20-1
CSARDYGEAGNTIYF
TGCAGTGCTAGAGATTACGGGGAAGCTGGAAACACCATATATTTT
>.|.|TRBJ2-4|TRBV7-9
CASSSNSGEVRNIQYF
TGTGCCAGCAGCTCAAACTCAGGGGAAGTAAGAAACATTCAGTACTTC
>few|.|TRBJ2-7|TRBV5-5
CASSSQGHPYEQYF
TGTGCCAGCAGCTCACAGGGTCATCCGTACGAGCAGTACTTC
>few|.|TRBJ1-5|TRBV7-8
CASSLTGGDEPQHF
TGTGCCAGCAGCTTAACGGGCGGGGACGAGCCCCAGCATTTT
>few|.|TRBJ1-1|TRBV9
CASGGQGNTEAFF
TGTGCCAGCGGGGGGCAGGGGAACACTGAAGCTTTCTTT
>few|.|TRBJ1-1|TRBV29-1
CSARDVNTEAFF
TGCAGCGCCCGGGACGTCAACACTGAAGCTTTCTTT
>few|.|TRBJ2-7|TRBV6-8
CARAERRSSYEQYF
TGTGCCAGAGCCGAAAGACGGAGCTCCTACGAGCAGTACTTC
>.|TRBD1|TRBJ1-5|TRBV6-6
CASSWDPDRDNQPQHF
TGTGCCAGCAGTTGGGATCCGGACAGGGACAATCAGCCCCAGCATTTT
>few|.|TRBJ2-1|TRBV6-2/TRBV6-3
CASSGLLRVSSYNEQFF
TGTGCCAGCAGTGGCCTCCTCAGGGTTTCGTCCTACAATGAGCAGTTCTTC
>.|.|TRBJ1-6|TRBV4-1
CASSQVGENREAPLHF
TGCGCCAGCAGCCAAGTAGGAGAAAACAGGGAGGCACCCCTCCACTTT
>.|.|TRBJ1-5|TRBV4-3
CASSQDPQGGQPQHF
TGCGCCAGCAGCCAAGATCCCCAAGGAGGGCAGCCCCAGCATTTT
>many|.|TRBJ2-7|TRBV4-3
CASSQGDTFSYEQYF
TGCGCCAGCAGCCAAGGCGATACCTTCTCCTACGAGCAGTACTTC
>.|.|TRBJ1-2|TRBV19
CASKPEQFSSYGYTF
TGTGCCAGTAAACCAGAACAATTTTCAAGTTATGGCTACACCTTC
>.|TRBD1|TRBJ1-2|TRBV7-9
CASSSPAGQGDYGYTF
TGTGCCAGCAGCTCCCCAGCGGGACAGGGCGACTATGGCTACACCTTC
>.|TRBD2|TRBJ2-1|TRBV4-3
CASSQGLRGAGGPYNEQFF
TGCGCCAGCAGCCAAGGTCTCCGCGGCGCGGGGGGGCCCTACAATGAGCAGTTCTTC
>.|.|TRBJ1-1|TRBV7-9
CASRGSSPRTEAFF
TGTGCCAGCCGGGGGAGCTCACCGCGGACTGAAGCTTTCTTT
>few|.|TRBJ2-1|TRBV2
CASSKRNNEQFF
TGTGCCAGCAGCAAACGAAACAATGAGCAGTTCTTC
>few|TRBD1|TRBJ1-1|TRBV7-6
CASSDGTGGLELPGEAFF
TGTGCCAGCAGCGACGGGACAGGGGGTTTGGAGCTCCCCGGTGAAGCTTTCTTT
>.|.|TRBJ2-6|TRBV6-5
CASSSGPILAGANVLTF
TGTGCCAGCAGCTCGGGACCGATTTTGGCTGGGGCCAACGTCCTGACTTTC
>.|.|TRBJ2-5|TRBV11-3
CASSISGYQETQYF
TGTGCCAGCAGCATTAGCGGATATCAAGAGACCCAGTACTTC
>few|.|TRBJ2-1|TRBV7-9
CASSSLEDEQFF
TGTGCCAGCAGCTCCCTAGAGGATGAGCAGTTCTTC
>.|TRBD1|TRBJ1-6|TRBV6-6
CASSLDRGASPLHF
TGTGCCAGCAGTTTGGACAGGGGGGCTTCACCCCTCCACTTT
>.|.|TRBJ2-5|TRBV29-1
CSVEVGGETQYF
TGCAGCGTTGAAGTTGGCGGGGAGACCCAGTACTTC
>.|.|TRBJ2-3|TRBV9
CASSEENLGTDTQYF
TGTGCCAGCAGCGAGGAGAACCTAGGCACAGATACGCAGTATTTT
>few|.|TRBJ1-1|TRBV24-1
CATSDSEGSEAFF
TGTGCCACCAGTGATTCAGAGGGATCTGAAGCTTTCTTT
>few|TRBD1|TRBJ2-2|TRBV5-1
CASSFEGGAGELFF
TGCGCCAGCAGCTTCGAAGGGGGCGCCGGGGAGCTGTTTTTT
>many|.|TRBJ2-1|TRBV4-1
CASSQVGGAVEQFF
TGCGCCAGCAGCCAAGTTGGGGGGGCCGTTGAGCAGTTCTTC
>few|.|TRBJ2-3|TRBV20-1
CSALPFVAQYF
TGCAGTGCCCTCCCGTTTGTTGCGCAGTATTTT
>.|TRBD1|TRBJ2-7|TRBV4-1
CASSQEDRGYEQYF
TGCGCCAGCAGCCAAGAGGACAGGGGTTACGAGCAGTACTTC
>many|.|TRBJ2-5|TRBV5-1
CASSLASLGPQETQYF
TGCGCCAGCAGCTTGGCCAGCTTAGGCCCGCAAGAGACCCAGTACTTC